A selection of T cell receptor beta chains follows, all from one sample in a study of T cell repertoires in cytomegalovirus infection. No antigen has been assigned to these receptors. TCRdb processed the reads anew with MiXCR; each CDR3 protein has one entry. Of around 100,000 distinct CDR3 sequences in the sample, around 45% are singletons; the top ten hold about three quarters. This specimen consisted of CD8+ T cells from cultured PBMCs, obtained from culture after CMV antigen stimulation. The receptors were gathered from a human donor in good health (CMV status not recorded). Some clones in this sample may be carry-over from other donors' samples. Each CDR3 is given with its conserved first and last residue. A D gene is named only where the DNA matches it firmly. Clone size is stated in some rows and not others, as once, few, many or a class when expanded.

j_call: TRBJ1-2
v_call: TRBV7-9
d_call: TRBD1
clone_size: many
cdr3_aa: CASSIRDRELISGYTF
cdr3_nt: TGTGCCAGCAGCATCCGGGACAGGGAGCTTATAAGCGGCTACACCTTC

j_call: TRBJ1-5
v_call: TRBV4-1
d_call: .
clone_size: .
cdr3_aa: CASSPKIPMLNQPQHF
cdr3_nt: TGCGCCAGCAGCCCAAAGATCCCAATGCTTAATCAGCCCCAGCATTTT

j_call: TRBJ2-5
v_call: TRBV7-2
d_call: TRBD2
clone_size: .
cdr3_aa: CASSFSGAQETQYF
cdr3_nt: TGTGCCAGCAGTTTTAGCGGGGCCCAAGAGACCCAGTACTTC

j_call: TRBJ2-7
v_call: TRBV19
d_call: .
clone_size: few
cdr3_aa: CASSPDNPYEQYF
cdr3_nt: TGTGCCAGTAGCCCCGACAATCCCTACGAGCAGTACTTC

j_call: TRBJ1-2
v_call: TRBV7-6
d_call: .
clone_size: .
cdr3_aa: CASSLASVTVYGYTF
cdr3_nt: TGTGCCAGCAGCTTAGCCAGTGTAACTGTCTATGGCTACACCTTC

j_call: TRBJ2-5
v_call: TRBV5-1
d_call: TRBD1
clone_size: few
cdr3_aa: CASSWIPGQGAGIEETQYF
cdr3_nt: TGCGCCAGCAGCTGGATTCCGGGACAGGGGGCGGGTATCGAAGAGACCCAGTACTTC

j_call: TRBJ2-7
v_call: TRBV7-2
d_call: TRBD1
clone_size: .
cdr3_aa: CASSSIAGTALDEQYF
cdr3_nt: TGTGCCAGCAGCTCAATAGCCGGGACAGCCCTGGACGAGCAGTACTTC

j_call: TRBJ1-5
v_call: TRBV7-8
d_call: .
clone_size: few
cdr3_aa: CASSLASGNQPQHF
cdr3_nt: TGTGCCAGCAGCTTAGCTTCAGGAAATCAGCCCCAGCATTTT

j_call: TRBJ1-1
v_call: TRBV27
d_call: .
clone_size: .
cdr3_aa: CASSTMNTEAFF
cdr3_nt: TGTGCCAGCAGTACCATGAACACTGAAGCTTTCTTT

j_call: TRBJ2-1
v_call: TRBV19
d_call: TRBD2
clone_size: few
cdr3_aa: CASNPGLAAYNEQFF
cdr3_nt: TGTGCCAGTAACCCGGGACTAGCTGCCTACAATGAGCAGTTCTTC

j_call: TRBJ1-1
v_call: TRBV19
d_call: .
clone_size: many
cdr3_aa: CASSIAGVTEAFF
cdr3_nt: TGTGCCAGTAGTATAGCGGGGGTCACTGAAGCTTTCTTT

j_call: TRBJ2-1
v_call: TRBV15
d_call: TRBD2
clone_size: .
cdr3_aa: CATSGSSGALWNEQFF
cdr3_nt: TGTGCCACCAGCGGCTCTAGCGGGGCGCTTTGGAATGAGCAGTTCTTC

j_call: TRBJ2-1
v_call: TRBV7-8
d_call: TRBD2
clone_size: .
cdr3_aa: CASSLTSGGTNEQFF
cdr3_nt: TGTGCCAGCAGCTTGACTAGCGGGGGGACCAATGAGCAGTTCTTC

j_call: TRBJ1-1
v_call: TRBV10-3
d_call: .
clone_size: .
cdr3_aa: CAISDRQVHLNTEAFF
cdr3_nt: TGTGCCATCAGTGACCGACAGGTGCACTTGAACACTGAAGCTTTCTTT

j_call: TRBJ2-1
v_call: TRBV4-1
d_call: .
clone_size: few
cdr3_aa: CASSQRNEQFF
cdr3_nt: TGCGCCAGCAGCCAACGAAATGAGCAGTTCTTC

j_call: TRBJ1-6
v_call: TRBV4-1
d_call: .
clone_size: .
cdr3_aa: CASSPARTDYNSPLHF
cdr3_nt: TGCGCCAGCAGCCCAGCCCGCACAGACTATAATTCACCCCTCCACTTT

j_call: TRBJ2-7
v_call: TRBV20-1
d_call: .
clone_size: once
cdr3_aa: CSARSPEQAYEQYF
cdr3_nt: TGCAGTGCTAGATCACCGGAACAAGCCTACGAGCAGTACTTC

j_call: TRBJ2-7
v_call: TRBV11-3
d_call: .
clone_size: many
cdr3_aa: CASSLGVGGEQYF
cdr3_nt: TGTGCCAGCAGCTTAGGAGTAGGCGGCGAGCAGTACTTC

j_call: TRBJ2-7
v_call: TRBV11-2
d_call: TRBD2
clone_size: once
cdr3_aa: CASSILAGVIYEQYF
cdr3_nt: TGTGCCAGCAGCATACTAGCGGGGGTTATCTACGAGCAGTACTTC

j_call: TRBJ2-1
v_call: TRBV7-2
d_call: TRBD2
clone_size: many
cdr3_aa: CASSLELAGAGYNEQFF
cdr3_nt: TGTGCCAGCAGCTTAGAACTAGCGGGGGCCGGGTACAATGAGCAGTTCTTC

j_call: TRBJ2-1
v_call: TRBV29-1
d_call: .
clone_size: many
cdr3_aa: CRVKSGYNEQFF
cdr3_nt: TGCAGGGTGAAATCTGGGTACAATGAGCAGTTCTTC

j_call: TRBJ2-5
v_call: TRBV4-1
d_call: .
clone_size: .
cdr3_aa: CASSQTWGEETQYF
cdr3_nt: TGCGCCAGCAGCCAAACTTGGGGGGAAGAGACCCAGTACTTC

j_call: TRBJ2-1
v_call: TRBV19
d_call: .
clone_size: few
cdr3_aa: CASSIASTGEQFF
cdr3_nt: TGTGCCAGTAGTATAGCTAGTACGGGTGAGCAGTTCTTC

j_call: TRBJ2-7
v_call: TRBV19
d_call: .
clone_size: many
cdr3_aa: CASSISTVSREQYF
cdr3_nt: TGTGCCAGTAGTATCTCAACGGTCTCGAGGGAGCAGTACTTC

j_call: TRBJ2-1
v_call: TRBV7-2
d_call: .
clone_size: .
cdr3_aa: CASSSETDSSNEQFF
cdr3_nt: TGTGCCAGCAGCTCCGAGACAGATTCCTCCAATGAGCAGTTCTTC